These T cell receptor beta chains were read from a single sample in a study of blood T cell repertoires in COVID-19. Repertoires were generated with immunoSEQ multiplex PCR, while TCRdb's copy carries only in-frame clones and drops some. The data show about 90,000 clones, more than 85% seen once. Material for sequencing was peripheral blood. The receptors derive from a human donor with active COVID-19. The donor label of this sample is uncertain. Both conserved end residues are part of each CDR3. Fields, in order: V gene, CDR3 length, clone size, J gene, D gene, CDR3 protein, CDR3 DNA. D genes are given only for firm matches. The listing skips clone size in some rows; elsewhere it reads once, few, many or a size class.

v_gene: TRBV10-3; len: 15; abundance: -; j_gene: TRBJ1-1; d_gene: -; CDR3aa: CAIRPQGRIWTEAFF; CDR3nt: TGTGCCATTCGACCCCAGGGGCGCATTTGGACTGAAGCTTTCTTT
v_gene: TRBV28; len: 18; abundance: -; j_gene: TRBJ2-7; d_gene: TRBD1; CDR3aa: CASSFRQGAMVTSYEQYF; CDR3nt: TGTGCCAGCAGTTTCAGACAGGGGGCCATGGTAACGTCCTACGAGCAGTACTTC
v_gene: TRBV29-1; len: 15; abundance: once; j_gene: TRBJ1-1; d_gene: -; CDR3aa: CSVNRVPLRDTEAFF; CDR3nt: TGCAGCGTTAACAGGGTACCCTTGAGGGACACTGAAGCTTTCTTT
v_gene: TRBV21-1; len: 16; abundance: -; j_gene: TRBJ2-3; d_gene: -; CDR3aa: CASLPGQRKSTDTQYF; CDR3nt: TGTGCCAGCCTGCCGGGACAGCGGAAAAGCACAGATACGCAGTATTTT
v_gene: TRBV6-6; len: 16; abundance: -; j_gene: TRBJ1-6; d_gene: TRBD1; CDR3aa: CASSYSGQATNSPLHF; CDR3nt: TGTGCCAGCAGTTACTCGGGACAGGCGACTAATTCACCCCTCCACTTT
v_gene: TRBV4-3; len: 16; abundance: -; j_gene: TRBJ2-6; d_gene: -; CDR3aa: CASSQEEGSGANVLTF; CDR3nt: TGCGCCAGCAGCCAAGAGGAGGGGTCTGGGGCCAACGTCCTGACTTTC
v_gene: TRBV24-1; len: 15; abundance: -; j_gene: TRBJ1-2; d_gene: -; CDR3aa: CATSDLVQGPYGYTF; CDR3nt: TGTGCCACCAGTGATTTGGTCCAGGGCCCCTATGGCTACACCTTC
v_gene: TRBV11-2; len: 15; abundance: -; j_gene: TRBJ1-4; d_gene: -; CDR3aa: CASSPSGTTGEKLFF; CDR3nt: TGTGCCAGCAGCCCATCCGGGACAACGGGTGAAAAACTGTTTTTT
v_gene: TRBV19; len: 13; abundance: -; j_gene: TRBJ1-1; d_gene: -; CDR3aa: CASSRGDNTEAFF; CDR3nt: TGTGCCAGTAGCCGCGGGGACAACACTGAAGCTTTCTTT
v_gene: TRBV6-5; len: 14; abundance: -; j_gene: TRBJ2-5; d_gene: TRBD2; CDR3aa: CASRRLAGKETQYF; CDR3nt: TGTGCCAGCAGAAGACTAGCGGGGAAGGAGACCCAGTACTTC
v_gene: TRBV14; len: 14; abundance: -; j_gene: TRBJ1-2; d_gene: -; CDR3aa: CASSPRDGRRGYTF; CDR3nt: TGTGCCAGCAGCCCGCGGGACGGTCGGCGCGGCTACACCTTC
v_gene: TRBV29-1; len: 14; abundance: once; j_gene: TRBJ2-4; d_gene: -; CDR3aa: CSVADSMAKNIQYF; CDR3nt: TGCAGCGTCGCAGACAGTATGGCCAAAAACATTCAGTACTTC
v_gene: TRBV9; len: 15; abundance: -; j_gene: TRBJ1-3; d_gene: TRBD1; CDR3aa: CASSLTGGNGNTIYF; CDR3nt: TGTGCCAGCAGCCTGACAGGGGGAAATGGAAACACCATATATTTT
v_gene: TRBV6-7; len: 16; abundance: -; j_gene: TRBJ2-5; d_gene: TRBD1; CDR3aa: CASRKHPGQGQETQYF; CDR3nt: TGTGCCAGCAGGAAACACCCCGGACAGGGTCAAGAGACCCAGTACTTC
v_gene: TRBV19; len: 15; abundance: -; j_gene: TRBJ2-2; d_gene: TRBD1; CDR3aa: CASNRDRGITGELFF; CDR3nt: TGTGCCAGTAATAGGGACAGGGGAATCACCGGGGAGCTGTTTTTT
v_gene: TRBV14; len: 14; abundance: -; j_gene: TRBJ2-2; d_gene: -; CDR3aa: CASSQGLDTGELFF; CDR3nt: TGTGCCAGCAGCCAAGGCTTAGACACCGGGGAGCTGTTTTTT
v_gene: TRBV6-5; len: 14; abundance: -; j_gene: TRBJ1-2; d_gene: -; CDR3aa: CASSNGRGHDGYTF; CDR3nt: TGTGCCAGCAGCAACGGGCGGGGGCACGATGGCTACACCTTC
v_gene: TRBV5-1; len: 16; abundance: once; j_gene: TRBJ2-7; d_gene: TRBD1; CDR3aa: CASSLASGTVFVEQYF; CDR3nt: TGCGCCAGCAGCTTGGCCTCCGGGACAGTCTTCGTCGAGCAGTACTTC
v_gene: TRBV19; len: 13; abundance: -; j_gene: TRBJ2-7; d_gene: -; CDR3aa: CASSTGTPYEQYF; CDR3nt: TGTGCCAGCTCAACAGGGACCCCCTACGAGCAGTACTTC
v_gene: TRBV24-1; len: 16; abundance: -; j_gene: TRBJ2-3; d_gene: TRBD2; CDR3aa: CATSDLGLAGTDTQYF; CDR3nt: TGTGCCACCAGTGATCTCGGACTAGCAGGCACAGATACGCAGTATTTT
v_gene: TRBV3-1/TRBV3-2; len: 15; abundance: -; j_gene: TRBJ2-1; d_gene: -; CDR3aa: CASSPGFSSYNEQFF; CDR3nt: TGTGCCAGCAGCCCGGGGTTTAGCTCCTACAATGAGCAGTTCTTC
v_gene: TRBV4-2; len: 17; abundance: few; j_gene: TRBJ1-6; d_gene: -; CDR3aa: CASSQGSRGPTNSPLHF; CDR3nt: TGTGCCAGCAGCCAAGGCAGTCGGGGTCCTACTAATTCACCCCTCCACTTT
v_gene: TRBV7-3; len: 20; abundance: -; j_gene: TRBJ2-2; d_gene: TRBD2; CDR3aa: CASSLNPGLAGARGTGELFF; CDR3nt: TGTGCCAGCAGCTTAAACCCCGGACTAGCGGGGGCTCGGGGCACCGGGGAGCTGTTTTTT
v_gene: TRBV7-2; len: 14; abundance: -; j_gene: TRBJ2-5; d_gene: -; CDR3aa: CASSQRGGEETQYF; CDR3nt: TGTGCCAGCAGCCAGAGGGGGGGGGAAGAGACCCAGTACTTC
v_gene: TRBV19; len: 16; abundance: once; j_gene: TRBJ2-7; d_gene: -; CDR3aa: CASSLAGKSSSYEQYF; CDR3nt: TGTGCCAGTAGTCTGGCGGGGAAATCTAGCTCCTACGAGCAGTACTTC
v_gene: TRBV6-2/TRBV6-3; len: 14; abundance: -; j_gene: TRBJ2-1; d_gene: TRBD2; CDR3aa: CASSPGLAGGPQFF; CDR3nt: TGTGCCAGCAGTCCGGGACTAGCGGGGGGGCCCCAGTTCTTC
v_gene: TRBV2; len: 15; abundance: -; j_gene: TRBJ1-5; d_gene: -; CDR3aa: CASSEGAYSNQPQHF; CDR3nt: TGTGCCAGCAGTGAGGGCGCCTATAGCAATCAGCCCCAGCATTTT
v_gene: TRBV7-2; len: 15; abundance: -; j_gene: TRBJ2-7; d_gene: TRBD1; CDR3aa: CASSLPGTAGYEQYF; CDR3nt: TGTGCCAGCAGCCTCCCCGGGACAGCAGGTTACGAGCAGTACTTC
v_gene: TRBV5-4; len: 14; abundance: -; j_gene: TRBJ1-2; d_gene: TRBD1; CDR3aa: CASSSTGSIYGYTF; CDR3nt: TGTGCCAGCAGCTCGACAGGGAGTATCTATGGCTACACCTTC
v_gene: TRBV11-2; len: 15; abundance: once; j_gene: TRBJ1-6; d_gene: -; CDR3aa: CASSLGGVSYSPLHF; CDR3nt: TGTGCCAGCAGCTTAGGAGGAGTTTCGTATTCACCCCTCCACTTT
v_gene: TRBV5-4; len: 16; abundance: -; j_gene: TRBJ2-5; d_gene: TRBD1; CDR3aa: CASSEEAGGFQETQYF; CDR3nt: TGTGCCAGCAGCGAAGAGGCAGGGGGTTTCCAAGAGACCCAGTACTTC
v_gene: TRBV28; len: 15; abundance: -; j_gene: TRBJ1-2; d_gene: TRBD1; CDR3aa: CATGQGAPSGYGYTF; CDR3nt: TGTGCCACCGGACAGGGGGCCCCTAGTGGGTATGGCTACACCTTC
v_gene: TRBV3-1/TRBV3-2; len: 16; abundance: -; j_gene: TRBJ2-7; d_gene: TRBD2; CDR3aa: CASSQDWGGGNYEQYF; CDR3nt: TGTGCCAGCAGCCAAGATTGGGGGGGTGGCAACTACGAGCAGTACTTC
v_gene: TRBV6-5; len: 15; abundance: -; j_gene: TRBJ2-5; d_gene: TRBD2; CDR3aa: CASRKTTSNLETQYF; CDR3nt: TGTGCCAGCAGGAAGACGACTAGCAACCTGGAGACCCAGTACTTC
v_gene: TRBV4-3; len: 16; abundance: -; j_gene: TRBJ1-2; d_gene: TRBD1; CDR3aa: CASSQDPSGGIYGYTF; CDR3nt: TGCGCCAGCAGCCAAGATCCATCAGGGGGTATCTATGGCTACACCTTC
v_gene: TRBV15; len: 15; abundance: once; j_gene: TRBJ1-4; d_gene: -; CDR3aa: CATSRGGQGGEKLFF; CDR3nt: TGTGCCACCAGCAGAGGAGGCCAGGGAGGGGAAAAACTGTTTTTT
v_gene: TRBV5-1; len: 15; abundance: -; j_gene: TRBJ1-1; d_gene: -; CDR3aa: CASSQFQGFDTEAFF; CDR3nt: TGCGCCAGCAGCCAATTCCAGGGTTTCGACACTGAAGCTTTCTTT
v_gene: TRBV9; len: 19; abundance: once; j_gene: TRBJ2-3; d_gene: -; CDR3aa: CASSHPRRKPISSTDTQYF; CDR3nt: TGTGCCAGCAGCCACCCTAGGCGCAAACCGATCTCTAGCACAGATACGCAGTATTTT
v_gene: TRBV5-1; len: 16; abundance: -; j_gene: TRBJ2-3; d_gene: TRBD2; CDR3aa: CASSSTRGGSGDTQYF; CDR3nt: TGCGCCAGCAGCTCAACGCGGGGGGGCTCGGGAGATACGCAGTATTTT
v_gene: TRBV5-4; len: 16; abundance: -; j_gene: TRBJ2-5; d_gene: TRBD2; CDR3aa: CASSPRTSGSLETQYF; CDR3nt: TGTGCCAGCAGCCCAAGGACTAGCGGGAGTCTCGAGACCCAGTACTTC